These T cell receptor beta chains were read from a single sample in a study of blood T cell repertoires in COVID-19. Data came from immunoSEQ multiplex PCR; TCRdb stores just in-frame clones and leaves some out. Of about 180,000 clones listed, roughly 80% were seen once; the top ten hold roughly 5.7%. Sequencing was done on a sample of PBMCs or T cells enriched from blood (not recorded which). These TCRs come from a woman in her thirties or forties with acute COVID-19. CDR3s include the opening cysteine and the closing phenylalanine or tryptophan. The order of the fields is J gene, D gene, V gene, clone size, CDR3 protein, CDR3 DNA. A D gene is named only where the DNA matches it firmly. For some rows the clone size is stated as once, few or many, or as a class when expanded; others skip it.

j_gene: TRBJ2-5
d_gene: TRBD2
v_gene: TRBV5-1
abundance: .
CDR3aa: CASTAGAARETQYF
CDR3nt: TGCGCCAGCACAGCGGGGGCCGCCAGGGAGACCCAGTACTTC

j_gene: TRBJ2-3
d_gene: .
v_gene: TRBV27
abundance: .
CDR3aa: CASSNSRTDTQYF
CDR3nt: TGTGCCAGCAGCAACAGCCGGACAGATACGCAGTATTTT

j_gene: TRBJ2-7
d_gene: .
v_gene: TRBV5-4
abundance: .
CDR3aa: CASSLGGKRYF
CDR3nt: TGTGCCAGCAGCTTAGGCGGGAAGAGGTACTTC

j_gene: TRBJ1-1
d_gene: .
v_gene: TRBV2
abundance: .
CDR3aa: CASSEFGSRTEAFF
CDR3nt: TGTGCCAGCAGTGAATTTGGATCGCGGACTGAAGCTTTCTTT

j_gene: TRBJ2-1
d_gene: TRBD1
v_gene: TRBV5-5
abundance: .
CDR3aa: CASSPIITGGRNEQFF
CDR3nt: TGTGCCAGCAGCCCAATCATAACAGGGGGCAGGAATGAGCAGTTCTTC

j_gene: TRBJ2-7
d_gene: .
v_gene: TRBV6-2/TRBV6-3
abundance: .
CDR3aa: CASSSGSPRNEQYF
CDR3nt: TGTGCCAGCAGCTCCGGGAGTCCTCGGAACGAGCAGTACTTC

j_gene: TRBJ2-1
d_gene: TRBD2
v_gene: TRBV10-3
abundance: once
CDR3aa: CAISKPTSGSRNEQFF
CDR3nt: TGTGCCATCTCCAAGCCAACTAGCGGGAGTAGAAATGAGCAGTTCTTC

j_gene: TRBJ1-1
d_gene: .
v_gene: TRBV5-4
abundance: .
CDR3aa: CASSPAVGMNTEAFF
CDR3nt: TGTGCCAGCAGCCCCGCCGTCGGTATGAACACTGAAGCTTTCTTT

j_gene: TRBJ2-5
d_gene: .
v_gene: TRBV5-1
abundance: .
CDR3aa: CASSLDGRSGAQYF
CDR3nt: TGCGCCAGCAGCTTGGACGGACGATCCGGGGCCCAGTACTTC

j_gene: TRBJ2-3
d_gene: TRBD2
v_gene: TRBV30
abundance: .
CDR3aa: CAWTVGTSGITDTQYF
CDR3nt: TGTGCCTGGACGGTGGGGACTAGCGGGATCACAGATACGCAGTATTTT

j_gene: TRBJ1-1
d_gene: .
v_gene: TRBV7-9
abundance: .
CDR3aa: CASSRTGRTEAFF
CDR3nt: TGTGCCAGCAGCCGAACAGGTCGGACTGAAGCTTTCTTT

j_gene: TRBJ2-5
d_gene: TRBD1
v_gene: TRBV18
abundance: .
CDR3aa: CASSPGTGGGETQYF
CDR3nt: TGTGCCAGCTCCCCCGGGACAGGGGGCGGGGAGACCCAGTACTTC

j_gene: TRBJ1-5
d_gene: .
v_gene: TRBV19
abundance: .
CDR3aa: CASSWAKYSNQPQHF
CDR3nt: TGTGCCAGTAGTTGGGCCAAGTATAGCAATCAGCCCCAGCATTTT

j_gene: TRBJ2-3
d_gene: .
v_gene: TRBV5-1
abundance: .
CDR3aa: CASSWREGTDTQYF
CDR3nt: TGCGCCAGCAGCTGGCGGGAAGGCACAGATACGCAGTATTTT

j_gene: TRBJ1-4
d_gene: TRBD1
v_gene: TRBV6-1
abundance: .
CDR3aa: CASSAAGQGNEKLFF
CDR3nt: TGTGCCAGCAGTGCAGCGGGACAGGGGAATGAAAAACTGTTTTTT

j_gene: TRBJ1-3
d_gene: .
v_gene: TRBV5-4
abundance: .
CDR3aa: CASSSGGASGNTIYF
CDR3nt: TGTGCCAGCAGCTCTGGGGGCGCGTCAGGAAACACCATATATTTT

j_gene: TRBJ1-2
d_gene: TRBD1
v_gene: TRBV11-2
abundance: .
CDR3aa: CASSFGTGGHYGYTF
CDR3nt: TGTGCCAGCAGCTTCGGGACAGGGGGCCACTATGGCTACACCTTC

j_gene: TRBJ2-7
d_gene: TRBD2
v_gene: TRBV18
abundance: .
CDR3aa: CASSPRTSGQGEQYF
CDR3nt: TGTGCCAGCTCACCTCGGACTAGCGGGCAGGGGGAGCAGTACTTC

j_gene: TRBJ1-2
d_gene: TRBD1
v_gene: TRBV30
abundance: .
CDR3aa: CAWSGQGGRVGGYTF
CDR3nt: TGTGCCTGGAGTGGACAGGGGGGAAGAGTCGGTGGCTACACCTTC

j_gene: TRBJ2-7
d_gene: .
v_gene: TRBV23-1
abundance: few
CDR3aa: CASESGSGLYEQYF
CDR3nt: TGCGCCAGCGAATCCGGGAGCGGGCTATACGAGCAGTACTTC

j_gene: TRBJ2-7
d_gene: TRBD2
v_gene: TRBV6-1
abundance: few
CDR3aa: CASSDTSGYEQYF
CDR3nt: TGTGCCAGCAGTGATACTAGCGGTTACGAGCAGTACTTC

j_gene: TRBJ2-3
d_gene: .
v_gene: TRBV10-1
abundance: .
CDR3aa: CATKEGDTQYF
CDR3nt: TGCGCCACTAAGGAGGGAGATACGCAGTATTTT

j_gene: TRBJ1-5
d_gene: TRBD1
v_gene: TRBV27
abundance: .
CDR3aa: CASRLTGYNQPQHF
CDR3nt: TGTGCCAGCAGATTGACAGGGTACAATCAGCCCCAGCATTTT

j_gene: TRBJ1-5
d_gene: TRBD1
v_gene: TRBV5-6
abundance: .
CDR3aa: CASSLGAGGGNQPQHF
CDR3nt: TGTGCCAGCAGCTTGGGAGCAGGGGGCGGCAATCAGCCCCAGCATTTT

j_gene: TRBJ2-1
d_gene: TRBD2
v_gene: TRBV25-1
abundance: .
CDR3aa: CASSPSGRALGYNEQFF
CDR3nt: TGTGCCAGCAGCCCTAGCGGGAGGGCCCTCGGTTACAATGAGCAGTTCTTC

j_gene: TRBJ1-2
d_gene: .
v_gene: TRBV21-1
abundance: .
CDR3aa: CASSIRTAKNYGYTF
CDR3nt: TGTGCCAGCAGCATACGGACAGCGAAGAACTATGGCTACACCTTC

j_gene: TRBJ2-2
d_gene: .
v_gene: TRBV30
abundance: .
CDR3aa: CAYTAPPGTGELFF
CDR3nt: TGTGCCTATACTGCGCCGCCGGGCACCGGGGAGCTGTTTTTT

j_gene: TRBJ1-4
d_gene: .
v_gene: TRBV5-5
abundance: .
CDR3aa: CASRWTMKEKLFF
CDR3nt: TGTGCCAGCAGATGGACTATGAAGGAAAAACTGTTTTTT

j_gene: TRBJ1-3
d_gene: .
v_gene: TRBV7-2
abundance: .
CDR3aa: CASSLDTGGNTIYF
CDR3nt: TGTGCCAGCAGCCTGGACACCGGGGGAAACACCATATATTTT

j_gene: TRBJ2-1
d_gene: TRBD2
v_gene: TRBV24-1
abundance: .
CDR3aa: CATSDPLFAGGTSYNEQFF
CDR3nt: TGTGCCACCAGTGACCCACTCTTTGCGGGAGGAACCTCCTACAATGAGCAGTTCTTC

j_gene: TRBJ1-1
d_gene: .
v_gene: TRBV4-1
abundance: .
CDR3aa: CASSQEITGNTEAFF
CDR3nt: TGCGCCAGCAGCCAAGAGATCACAGGGAACACTGAAGCTTTCTTT

j_gene: TRBJ1-4
d_gene: .
v_gene: TRBV20-1
abundance: .
CDR3aa: CSASPNYRGKEEKLFF
CDR3nt: TGCAGTGCTAGTCCAAACTATCGGGGTAAAGAGGAAAAACTGTTTTTT

j_gene: TRBJ2-1
d_gene: .
v_gene: TRBV29-1
abundance: .
CDR3aa: CSVDSGPGGYNEQFF
CDR3nt: TGCAGCGTTGATTCTGGACCAGGAGGATACAATGAGCAGTTCTTC

j_gene: TRBJ2-1
d_gene: TRBD2
v_gene: TRBV4-2
abundance: .
CDR3aa: CASSQEPLAGESQFF
CDR3nt: TGTGCCAGCAGCCAAGAGCCACTAGCGGGAGAATCGCAGTTCTTC

j_gene: TRBJ2-3
d_gene: TRBD2
v_gene: TRBV7-8
abundance: .
CDR3aa: CASSLQRESVDTQYF
CDR3nt: TGTGCCAGCAGCCTCCAGCGGGAATCGGTAGATACGCAGTATTTT

j_gene: TRBJ1-1
d_gene: TRBD1
v_gene: TRBV7-9
abundance: .
CDR3aa: CASSRTGEVAEAFF
CDR3nt: TGTGCCAGCAGCCGTACAGGGGAGGTTGCTGAAGCTTTCTTT

j_gene: TRBJ1-2
d_gene: .
v_gene: TRBV19
abundance: .
CDR3aa: CASSLSAGAWYGYTF
CDR3nt: TGTGCCAGTAGTCTCTCAGCAGGGGCATGGTATGGCTACACCTTC

j_gene: TRBJ2-1
d_gene: TRBD2
v_gene: TRBV11-3
abundance: .
CDR3aa: CASSGNLGLAGGRHEQFF
CDR3nt: TGTGCCAGCAGCGGAAACTTAGGACTAGCGGGAGGGAGGCATGAGCAGTTCTTC

j_gene: TRBJ1-2
d_gene: .
v_gene: TRBV6-6
abundance: .
CDR3aa: CASTNPSRPGGYTF
CDR3nt: TGTGCCAGCACCAACCCATCGAGGCCCGGTGGCTACACCTTC

j_gene: TRBJ2-5
d_gene: .
v_gene: TRBV15
abundance: .
CDR3aa: CATSRGPTVEETQYF
CDR3nt: TGTGCCACCAGCAGAGGTCCGACAGTCGAAGAGACCCAGTACTTC

j_gene: TRBJ2-1
d_gene: TRBD1
v_gene: TRBV24-1
abundance: .
CDR3aa: CATSDSETGSYNEQFF
CDR3nt: TGTGCCACCAGTGATTCGGAGACAGGGTCCTACAATGAGCAGTTCTTC

j_gene: TRBJ2-3
d_gene: .
v_gene: TRBV5-4
abundance: few
CDR3aa: CAIPAGDTQYF
CDR3nt: TGTGCCATCCCTGCCGGGGATACGCAGTATTTT

j_gene: TRBJ2-7
d_gene: .
v_gene: TRBV6-5
abundance: .
CDR3aa: CASLVSRAHEQYF
CDR3nt: TGTGCCAGCCTTGTGTCGAGGGCCCACGAGCAGTACTTC

j_gene: TRBJ1-4
d_gene: TRBD1
v_gene: TRBV30
abundance: .
CDR3aa: CAWTGTGNEKLFF
CDR3nt: TGTGCCTGGACCGGGACAGGAAATGAAAAACTGTTTTTT

j_gene: TRBJ2-7
d_gene: TRBD2
v_gene: TRBV9
abundance: .
CDR3aa: CASSVARTSESSSYEQYF
CDR3nt: TGTGCCAGCAGCGTAGCCCGGACTAGCGAATCATCCTCCTACGAGCAGTACTTC

j_gene: TRBJ2-1
d_gene: .
v_gene: TRBV30
abundance: .
CDR3aa: CAWSVSYEQFF
CDR3nt: TGTGCCTGGAGTGTATCCTATGAGCAGTTCTTC